This entry concerns a single TCR beta chain. The data derive from a study of blood T cell repertoires in COVID-19. Background on the study: From T cells, B-cell-depleted T cells, or PBMCs came the material, which was cDNA or gDNA.

Looked up from germline, CDR1 is LGHNA and CDR2 is YNFKEQ. Unmatched junction bases numbered 18, after V lost 0 bases and J lost 1 base. The length of the CDR3 is 24 residues. In the original analysis: Estimation of nucleated cell counts was performed using reference gene primer amplification. The method was immunoSEQ multiplex PCR; TCRdb's version includes in-frame clones alone and lacks a portion of them. V and J calls plus clone size are reproduced from that table; the DNA served to infer D and trimming. The sample yields some 250,000 clones, about four fifths seen once. This chain uses TRBV4-2 with TRBJ2-4; 16 nucleotides line up with TRBD2. The TCR originated in a woman in her late teens or twenties with acute or convalescent COVID-19. Sequenced material: peripheral blood. For the CDR3, the DNA is TGTGCCAGCAGCCAAGATCAAAGTCCAACTGACGGGACTAGCGGGAGGGACGCCAAAAACATTCAGTACTTC. It is translated as CASSQDQSPTDGTSGRDAKNIQYF.